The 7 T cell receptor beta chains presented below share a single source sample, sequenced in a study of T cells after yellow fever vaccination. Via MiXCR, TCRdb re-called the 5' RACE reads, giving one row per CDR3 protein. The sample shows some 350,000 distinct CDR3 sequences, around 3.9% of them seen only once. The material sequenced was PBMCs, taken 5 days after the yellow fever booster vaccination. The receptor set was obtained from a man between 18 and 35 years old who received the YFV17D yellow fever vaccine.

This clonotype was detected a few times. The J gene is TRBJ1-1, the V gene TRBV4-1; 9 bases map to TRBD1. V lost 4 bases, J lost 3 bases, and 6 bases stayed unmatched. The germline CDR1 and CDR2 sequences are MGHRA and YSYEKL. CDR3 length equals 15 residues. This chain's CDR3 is CASSRGQGRDTEAFF. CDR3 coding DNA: TGCGCCAGCAGCCGGGGACAGGGTAGAGACACTGAAGCTTTCTTT.

CDR3: CASSVAGSRGTEAFF. The CDR3 region has the DNA TGTGCCAGCAGCGTAGCCGGGAGTAGAGGCACTGAAGCTTTCTTT. The rearrangement joins TRBV9 to TRBJ1-1; D gene ambiguous. V dropped 0 bases and J dropped 4 bases, with 13 bases sitting between them. The CDR3 totals 15 residues. CDR1 is SGDLS, CDR2 YYNGEE, per germline.

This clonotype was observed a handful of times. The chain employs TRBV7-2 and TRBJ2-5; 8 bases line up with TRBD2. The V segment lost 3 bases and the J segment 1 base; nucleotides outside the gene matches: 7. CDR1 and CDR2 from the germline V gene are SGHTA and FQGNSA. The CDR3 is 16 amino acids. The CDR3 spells CASSFPAGGLQETQYF. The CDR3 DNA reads TGTGCCAGCAGCTTCCCCGCGGGGGGCCTCCAAGAGACCCAGTACTTC.

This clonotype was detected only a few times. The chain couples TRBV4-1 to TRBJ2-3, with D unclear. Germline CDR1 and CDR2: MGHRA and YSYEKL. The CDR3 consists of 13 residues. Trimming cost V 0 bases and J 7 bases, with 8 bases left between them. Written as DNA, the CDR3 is TGCGCCAGCAGCCAAGATTGGGCCAATACGCAGTATTTT. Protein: CASSQDWANTQYF.

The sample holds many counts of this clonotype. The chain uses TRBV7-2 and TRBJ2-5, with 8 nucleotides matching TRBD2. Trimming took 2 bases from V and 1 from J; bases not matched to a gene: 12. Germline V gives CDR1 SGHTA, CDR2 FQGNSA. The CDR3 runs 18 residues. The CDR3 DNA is TGTGCCAGCAGCTTAAACCGCGGGATAGCGGGGATCCAAGAGACCCAGTACTTC. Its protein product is CASSLNRGIAGIQETQYF.

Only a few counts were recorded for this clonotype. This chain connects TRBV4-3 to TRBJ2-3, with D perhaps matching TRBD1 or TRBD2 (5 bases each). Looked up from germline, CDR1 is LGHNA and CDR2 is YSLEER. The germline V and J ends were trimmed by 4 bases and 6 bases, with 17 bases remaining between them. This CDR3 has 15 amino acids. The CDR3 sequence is CASSPHHGAGDTQYF. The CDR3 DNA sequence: TGCGCCAGCAGCCCACATCACGGGGCAGGTGATACGCAGTATTTT.

This CDR3 reads CASSQDDGGMAQYF. In nucleotides, the CDR3 is TGTGCCAGCAGCCAAGATGATGGGGGGATGGCGCAGTATTTT. V gene TRBV4-2 combines with J gene TRBJ2-3; D may be TRBD2 (6 bases). The germline gives CDR1 LGHNA, CDR2 YNFKEQ. The CDR3 contains 14 residues. Trimming left V 0 bases short and J 10 bases short, with 14 bases between.